Detailed here is one T cell receptor (beta chain). Its target is unknown. The CDR3 has 12 residues. V lost 7 bases, J lost 5 bases, and 8 bases lay in between. This sample was taken from a study of CD8 T cells in ankylosing spondylitis. TCRdb used MiXCR to reprocess the 5' RACE reads, holding one entry per CDR3 protein. The table records about 450,000 distinct CDR3 sequences, roughly a quarter of them present only once. Study results and caveats: Seemingly distinctive of ankylosing spondylitis blood was a TCR beta motif formed by eight highly homologous variants. Researchers reportedly found disease-linked clones significantly enriched in matched ankylosing spondylitis synovial fluid.

Specimen: blood, either unsorted or a sorted T cell fraction (not recorded which). The clonotype comes from a male donor with ankylosing spondylitis. The J gene is TRBJ2-2, the V gene TRBV12-3 or TRBV12-4, with D unresolved. In nucleotides, the CDR3 is TGTGCCAGCACCCCCCGGACCGGGGAGCTGTTTTTT. Its protein is CASTPRTGELFF.